The 29 T cell receptor beta chains in this list originate from one sample, sequenced in a study of blood T cell repertoires in COVID-19. Using immunoSEQ multiplex PCR, the repertoire was profiled, and TCRdb retains in-frame clones only, with some absent. The sample carries 120,000 or so clones, approximately 80% recorded once. Material for sequencing was peripheral blood. These receptors all stem from a human donor in a cohort sampled during active COVID-19.

V is TRBV4-2 and J is TRBJ2-5, with 9 bases lining up with TRBD2. The CDR3 runs 18 residues. V lost 0 bases and J lost 5; bases outside the gene matches: 13. From germline, CDR1 is LGHNA and CDR2 YNFKEQ. In DNA form, the CDR3 reads TGTGCCAGCAGCCAAGATGACCAGCGGGGGGAAGGATTCGAGACCCAGTACTTC. This sequence encodes CASSQDDQRGEGFETQYF.

V usage is TRBV5-1 and J usage is TRBJ2-5; TRBD2 matches 9 bases. Unmatched junction bases numbered 9, after V lost 4 bases and J lost 5 bases. Germline-derived CDR1 and CDR2 are SGHRS and YFSETQ. There are 15 residues in the CDR3. The CDR3 DNA sequence: TGCGCCAGCAGCGAGTGGCTAGCGGGGCGGGAGACCCAGTACTTC. Its protein is CASSEWLAGRETQYF.

The gene calls are TRBV20-1 and TRBJ1-5, with D unresolved. The length of the CDR3 is 14 residues. Germline V gene sequence: CDR1 DFQATT, CDR2 SNEGSKA (reference sequence). The germline V and J ends were trimmed by 3 bases and 7 bases, with 16 bases remaining between them. CDR3 amino acids: CSASLGDTYQPQHF. The CDR3, as DNA: TGCAGTGCTAGTTTGGGCGACACCTACCAGCCCCAGCATTTT.

This chain uses TRBV28 with TRBJ2-1, with D possibly being TRBD1 (5 bases). The CDR3 spans 16 residues. The V end lost 1 base, the J end lost 6 bases, and 16 bases lay between the germline ends. Germline V CDR1 and CDR2: MDHEN, SYDVKM. The CDR3 reads CASSLYAGYRGNEQFF. The CDR3 nucleotides are TGTGCCAGCAGTTTATATGCCGGTTATAGGGGCAATGAGCAGTTCTTC.

V and J are TRBV19 and TRBJ2-7, with 10 bases identical to TRBD1. The germline V gene encodes CDR1 LNHDA and CDR2 SQIVND (reference sequence). CDR3 length: 13 residues. The V gene end was trimmed by 5 bases and the J gene end by 5 bases; junction bases not matched to a gene: 3. Here the CDR3 reads CASSRDRGDEQYF. CDR3 in DNA: TGTGCCAGTAGTCGGGACAGGGGTGACGAGCAGTACTTC.

The chain combines TRBV2 with TRBJ2-7; perhaps TRBD1 as D (6 bases). The CDR3 length is 16 residues. The germline V gene encodes CDR1 SNHLY and CDR2 FYNNEI. The V end was cut by 7 bases, the J end by 6 bases, with 25 bases between. The CDR3 nucleotides are TGTGCCAGCAAAGGCGGCCTGGCCAGGGGTGGTGGCGAGCAGTACTTC. Encoded protein: CASKGGLARGGGEQYF.

The rearrangement links TRBV20-1 to TRBJ2-3; D unclear. Germline-derived CDR1 and CDR2 are DFQATT and SNEGSKA (reference sequence). The CDR3 contains 17 residues. Trimming stripped 3 bases from V and 4 bases from J, with 23 bases between. CDR3 DNA: TGCAGTGCTAGTAAGATCGTCGGTTCGCATGCTTCAGATACGCAGTATTTT. This sequence encodes CSASKIVGSHASDTQYF.

The chain employs TRBV5-1 and TRBJ2-1; TRBD2 matches at 8 bases. This CDR3 is built from 18 residues. Trimming cost V 4 bases and J 4 bases; bases outside gene matches: 16. Germline V gene data show CDR1 as SGHRS and CDR2 as YFSETQ. CDR3 loop: CASSGSGVASGQYNEQFF. The CDR3 bases are TGCGCCAGCAGCGGCTCAGGGGTAGCTAGCGGGCAGTACAATGAGCAGTTCTTC.

The chain recombines TRBV30 with TRBJ1-2, with D possibly matching TRBD1 (5 bases). Trimming left V 3 bases short and J 7 bases short, with 12 bases between. The CDR3 runs 12 residues. In germline, CDR1 is GTSNPN, CDR2 SVGIG (reference sequence). As DNA, the CDR3 is TGTGCCTGGAGGGGGGGGACTTTTGGCTACACCTTC. It codes for CAWRGGTFGYTF. The whole variable domain, remainder taken from reference TRBV30 and TRBJ1-2, is SQTIHQWPATLVQPVGSPLSLECTVEGTSNPNLYWYRQAAGRGLQLLFYSVGIGQISSEVPQNLSASRPQDRQFILSSKKLLLSDSGFYLCAWRGGTFGYTFGSGTRLTVV.

This chain joins TRBV4-2 and TRBJ2-2; TRBD2 matches at 15 bases. J lost 4 bases, V lost 3 bases, and 9 bases had no gene match. CDR1 and CDR2 from the germline V gene are LGHNA and YNFKEQ. The CDR3 spans 19 residues. CDR3 amino acids: CASSHPGGLAGGSTGELFF. The CDR3 nucleotides are TGTGCCAGCAGCCACCCGGGGGGACTAGCGGGAGGTTCCACCGGGGAGCTGTTTTTT.

The CDR3 sequence: CASSSVGISPLHF. For the CDR3, the DNA is TGTGCCAGCAGCTCGGTCGGGATTTCACCCCTCCACTTT. The J gene is TRBJ1-6, the V gene TRBV7-8; D is unclear. The germline V gene has CDR1 SGHVS and CDR2 FQNEAQ. The CDR3 runs to 13 residues. V lost 4 bases, J lost 9 bases, and 10 bases lay in between.

Note on this clone: This CDR3 is also generated by other DNA sequences in the sample. The CDR3 loop reads CASSSSTDTQYF. The CDR3 region has the DNA TGTGCCAGCAGCTCAAGCACAGATACGCAGTATTTT. The V gene is TRBV7-9, the J gene TRBJ2-3; D gene uncertain. Trimming pared 4 bases from V and 0 bases from J, leaving 2 bases between. The germline V gene has CDR1 SEHNR and CDR2 FQNEAQ (reference sequence). The CDR3 is 12 residues long.

The rearrangement uses TRBV16 and TRBJ2-5; TRBD1 might be the D (5 bases). V lost 0 bases, J lost 8 bases, and 10 bases lay in between. CDR1 and CDR2 from the germline V gene are KGHSY and FQNENV. The CDR3 has 13 amino acids. The CDR3 nucleotides read TGTGCCAGCAGCCAATCGGAAAGGGGCACCCAGTACTTC. Its translation: CASSQSERGTQYF.

This chain uses TRBV5-4 with TRBJ2-7, with 8 bases that match TRBD2. CDR1 and CDR2 from the germline V gene are SGHNT and YYREEE (reference sequence). V was clipped by 4 bases and J by 7 bases; unmatched bases: 7. There are 13 residues in the CDR3. CDR3 amino acids: CASSEAGGSEQYF. CDR3 nucleotide sequence: TGTGCCAGCAGCGAGGCGGGAGGTAGTGAGCAGTACTTC.

A few counts support this clone. V and J are TRBV9 and TRBJ2-3; 11 positions match TRBD1. CDR1 and CDR2 (germline): SGDLS, YYNGEE. The CDR3 is 18 amino acids. V shed 2 bases, J shed 1 base, and the junction held 9 bases outside the gene matches. The DNA for the CDR3 is TGTGCCAGCAGCGTCGGCTTAGGGACAGGGGGGCGCACAGATACGCAGTATTTT. It codes for CASSVGLGTGGRTDTQYF.

The chain uses TRBV5-1 and TRBJ1-3; 8 positions agree with TRBD1. Germline trimming cut 0 bases from V and 4 bases from J; bases unmatched to any gene: 3. Germline CDR1 is SGHRS and CDR2 is YFSETQ. CDR3 length: 15 amino acids. The CDR3 region has the DNA TGCGCCAGCAGCTTGGTCGGGACAGGAGGAAACACCATATATTTT. It encodes CASSLVGTGGNTIYF.

The chain employs TRBV5-1 and TRBJ2-7; TRBD1 matches 9 bases. The V segment lost 4 bases and the J segment 2 bases; nucleotides outside the gene matches: 1. The CDR3 covers 13 residues. The germline gives CDR1 SGHRS, CDR2 YFSETQ. The CDR3 is CASSRDRAYEQYF. In DNA form, the CDR3 reads TGCGCCAGCAGCCGGGACAGGGCCTACGAGCAGTACTTC.

The rearrangement joins TRBV27 to TRBJ2-5; weak D call: TRBD1 (6 bases). The length of the CDR3 is 16 residues. Germline V CDR1 and CDR2: MNHEY, SMNVEV (reference sequence). V gave up 0 bases and J gave up 1 base, with 12 bases separating them. The CDR3 reads CASSLSLMDSQETQYF. The CDR3 DNA follows: TGTGCCAGCAGTTTATCGTTAATGGACAGCCAAGAGACCCAGTACTTC.

This chain uses TRBV4-1 with TRBJ1-1, with 10 bases lining up with TRBD1. J was trimmed by 3 bases and V by 4 bases; bases with no gene match: 8. This CDR3 is 16 amino acids long. From germline, CDR1 is MGHRA and CDR2 YSYEKL. CDR3 nucleotides: TGCGCCAGCAGCCCCCGGGACAGGGGCCCTGACACTGAAGCTTTCTTT. Residues: CASSPRDRGPDTEAFF.

The V gene is TRBV12-3 or TRBV12-4, the J gene TRBJ2-5, with D possibly matching TRBD2 (5 bases). This CDR3 has 12 amino acids. Trimming took 10 bases from V and 5 from J, leaving 14 bases between them. CDR3 amino acids: CATELVTETQYF. CDR3 DNA: TGTGCCACCGAACTAGTGACCGAGACCCAGTACTTC.

J is TRBJ2-5 and V is TRBV27; D is perhaps TRBD1 (6 bases). CDR1 and CDR2 from the germline V gene are MNHEY and SMNVEV (reference sequence). The CDR3 consists of 14 residues. The germline V and J ends were trimmed by 6 bases and 4 bases, with 15 bases remaining between them. The CDR3 DNA reads as TGTGCCAGCAGCCTCACAGGGCCCCGAGAGACCCAGTACTTC. Translated, it gives CASSLTGPRETQYF.

This clone turned up a few times. The V call is TRBV27, the J call TRBJ2-7; weak D call: TRBD2 (7 bases). Trimming took off 1 base at V and 3 bases at J, with 28 bases between the two ends. This CDR3 has 20 amino acids. CDR1 is MNHEY, CDR2 SMNVEV, per germline (reference sequence). The DNA for the CDR3 is TGTGCCAGCAGTTTATTGTCGGGCAGGGGAAGGAAACGGGAGGTCTACGAGCAGTACTTC. It yields the protein CASSLLSGRGRKREVYEQYF.

V usage is TRBV6-5 and J usage is TRBJ2-3, with a weak D call TRBD2 (6 bases). Germline CDR1 and CDR2: MNHEY and SVGAGI. Deletions cut 7 bases from V and 2 bases from J, with 10 bases between. The CDR3 runs to 13 residues. The CDR3 here is CASIRGDTDTQYF. The CDR3 DNA reads as TGTGCCAGCATCCGCGGGGACACAGATACGCAGTATTTT.

This chain joins TRBV28 and TRBJ2-5; 9 bases are shared with TRBD1. Trimming took 8 bases from V and 4 from J; bases not matched to a gene: 11. The germline V gene encodes CDR1 MDHEN and CDR2 SYDVKM. The CDR3 is made up of 15 amino acids. CDR3 nucleotide sequence: TGTGCCAGCGTTTGGGAGGGACAGGGAGGAGAGACCCAGTACTTC. It encodes CASVWEGQGGETQYF. Full variable domain (remainder filled in from reference TRBV28 and TRBJ2-5): DVKVTQSSRYLVKRTGEKVFLECVQDMDHENMFWYRQDPGLGLRLIYFSYDVKMKEKGDIPEGYSVSREKKERFSLILESASTNQTSMYLCASVWEGQGGETQYFGPGTRLLVL.

The chain links TRBV27 to TRBJ2-5; TRBD2 matches at 10 bases. CDR3 length equals 16 residues. Looked up from germline, CDR1 is MNHEY and CDR2 is SMNVEV (reference sequence). V was pared by 5 bases and J by 2 bases, with 8 bases of the junction left unmatched. In nucleotides, the CDR3 is TGTGCCAGCAGTCCCCTAGCGGGGGCTTGGCAAGAGACCCAGTACTTC. This sequence encodes CASSPLAGAWQETQYF.

The chain is built from TRBV30 and TRBJ1-3; D unresolved. This CDR3 comprises 15 residues. Germline V gives CDR1 GTSNPN, CDR2 SVGIG (reference sequence). Trimming pared 0 bases from V and 1 base from J, leaving 10 bases between. CDR3 in amino acids: CAWSVGVGSGNTIYF. The CDR3 DNA reads as TGTGCCTGGAGTGTAGGAGTTGGATCTGGAAACACCATATATTTT. Supplemented by reference TRBV30 and TRBJ1-3, the full variable domain reads SQTIHQWPATLVQPVGSPLSLECTVEGTSNPNLYWYRQAAGRGLQLLFYSVGIGQISSEVPQNLSASRPQDRQFILSSKKLLLSDSGFYLCAWSVGVGSGNTIYFGEGSWLTVV.

This chain connects TRBV2 to TRBJ1-2; the D is unclear. This CDR3 is 13 amino acids long. Deletions cut 6 bases from V and 2 bases from J, with 10 bases between. Germline assignment: CDR1 SNHLY and CDR2 FYNNEI. The CDR3 protein is CASRYEGNYGYTF. CDR3 coding DNA: TGTGCCAGCAGGTACGAGGGCAACTATGGCTACACCTTC.

V usage is TRBV7-2 and J usage is TRBJ2-7; D might be TRBD2 (5 bases). Trimming removed 5 bases at V and 2 bases at J, with 13 bases between. The CDR3 spans 14 residues. Germline V gives CDR1 SGHTA, CDR2 FQGNSA. The CDR3 sequence is CASSERGAPYEQYF. The CDR3 region has the DNA TGTGCCAGCAGCGAACGGGGAGCCCCCTACGAGCAGTACTTC.

The CDR3 DNA reads as TGTGCCATCAGATTTAATACGGATAATTCACCCCTCCACTTT. It encodes CAIRFNTDNSPLHF. The chain recombines TRBV10-3 with TRBJ1-6; D remains unclear. Germline CDR1 and CDR2: ENHRY and SYGVKD. This CDR3 is 14 amino acids long. The V end lost 6 bases, the J end lost 5 bases, and 11 bases lay between the germline ends.